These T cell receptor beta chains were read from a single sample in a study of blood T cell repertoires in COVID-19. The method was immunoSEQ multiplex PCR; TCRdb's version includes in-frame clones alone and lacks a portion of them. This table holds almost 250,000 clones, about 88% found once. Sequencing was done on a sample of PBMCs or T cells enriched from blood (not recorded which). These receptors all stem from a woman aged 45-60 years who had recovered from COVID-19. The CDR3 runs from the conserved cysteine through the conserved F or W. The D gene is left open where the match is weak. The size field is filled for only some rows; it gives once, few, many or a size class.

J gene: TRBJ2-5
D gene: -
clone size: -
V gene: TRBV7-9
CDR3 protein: CASSPIRGAGYF
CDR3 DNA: TGTGCCAGCAGCCCAATCAGGGGCGCTGGGTACTTC

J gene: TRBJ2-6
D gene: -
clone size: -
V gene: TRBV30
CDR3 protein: CASGGGANVLTF
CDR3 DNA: TGTGCCTCGGGTGGCGGGGCCAACGTCCTGACTTTC

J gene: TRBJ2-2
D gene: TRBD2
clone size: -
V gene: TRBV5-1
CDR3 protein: CASRESRGGTGELFF
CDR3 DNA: TGCGCCAGCAGAGAGAGCCGGGGGGGCACCGGGGAGCTGTTTTTT

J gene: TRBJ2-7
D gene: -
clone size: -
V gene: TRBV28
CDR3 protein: CASSGDARNYEQYF
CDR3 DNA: TGTGCCAGCTCAGGGGACGCCAGGAACTACGAGCAGTACTTC

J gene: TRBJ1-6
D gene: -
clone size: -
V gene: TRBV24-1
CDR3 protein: CATSDRLSNSPLHF
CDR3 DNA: TGTGCCACCAGTGATAGACTGTCAAATTCACCCCTCCACTTT

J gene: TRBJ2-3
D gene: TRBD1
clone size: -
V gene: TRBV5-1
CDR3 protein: CASSLARGQGTDTQYF
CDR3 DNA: TGCGCCAGCAGCTTGGCCCGGGGACAGGGCACAGATACGCAGTATTTT

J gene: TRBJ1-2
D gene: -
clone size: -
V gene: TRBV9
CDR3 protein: CASSARLHTNYGYTF
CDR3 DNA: TGTGCCAGCAGCGCTCGATTACATACTAACTATGGCTACACCTTC

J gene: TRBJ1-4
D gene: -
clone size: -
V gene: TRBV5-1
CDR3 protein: CASSFRTPTNEKLFF
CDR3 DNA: TGCGCCAGCAGCTTCCGGACACCCACTAATGAAAAACTGTTTTTT

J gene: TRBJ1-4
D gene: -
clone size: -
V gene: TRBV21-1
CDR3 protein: CASSKDPIPTHNLLVATNEKLFF
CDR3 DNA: TGTGCCAGCAGCAAAGATCCGATACCGACACACAACTTATTAGTTGCAACTAATGAAAAACTGTTTTTT

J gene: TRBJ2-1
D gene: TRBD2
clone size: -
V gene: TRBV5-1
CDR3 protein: CASSNSGSDEQFF
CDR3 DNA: TGCGCCAGCAGCAATAGCGGGAGCGATGAGCAGTTCTTC

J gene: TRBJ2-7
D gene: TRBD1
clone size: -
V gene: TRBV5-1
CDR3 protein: CASSLGQGDEQYF
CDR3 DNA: TGCGCCAGCAGCTTGGGACAGGGGGACGAGCAGTACTTC

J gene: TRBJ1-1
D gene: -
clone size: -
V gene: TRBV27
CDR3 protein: CASSSYENTEAFF
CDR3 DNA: TGTGCCAGCAGCAGTTATGAGAACACTGAAGCTTTCTTT

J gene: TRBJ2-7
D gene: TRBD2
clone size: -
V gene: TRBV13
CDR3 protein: CASSLSPRTSSYEQYF
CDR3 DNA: TGTGCCAGCAGCTTATCCCCCCGGACTAGTAGCTACGAGCAGTACTTC

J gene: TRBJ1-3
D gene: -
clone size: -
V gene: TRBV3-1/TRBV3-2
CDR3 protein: CASSQKFGGNTIYF
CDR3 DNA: TGTGCCAGCAGCCAAAAGTTCGGTGGAAACACCATATATTTT

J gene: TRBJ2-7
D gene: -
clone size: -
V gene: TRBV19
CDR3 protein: CASSIAGNQYF
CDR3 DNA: TGTGCCAGTAGTATCGCGGGGAACCAGTACTTC

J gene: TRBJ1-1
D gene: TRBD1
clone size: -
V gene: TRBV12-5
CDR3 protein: CASGPDRENEAFF
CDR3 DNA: TGTGCTAGTGGTCCTGACAGGGAGAATGAAGCTTTCTTT

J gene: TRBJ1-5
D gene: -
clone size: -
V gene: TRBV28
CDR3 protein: CASSPSTQGNNQPQHF
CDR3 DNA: TGTGCCAGCAGTCCAAGTACACAGGGCAACAATCAGCCCCAGCATTTT

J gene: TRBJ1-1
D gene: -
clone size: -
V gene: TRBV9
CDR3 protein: CASSTRGTEAFF
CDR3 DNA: TGTGCCAGCAGCACCCGGGGCACTGAAGCTTTCTTT

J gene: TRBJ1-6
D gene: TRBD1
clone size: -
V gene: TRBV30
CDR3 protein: CAWSTSRQGNSPLHF
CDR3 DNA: TGTGCCTGGAGTACCTCCCGACAGGGAAATTCACCCCTCCACTTT

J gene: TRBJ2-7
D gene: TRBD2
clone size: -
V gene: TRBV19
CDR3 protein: CASSPAGTSGNEQYF
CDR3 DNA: TGTGCCAGTAGTCCCGCCGGGACTAGCGGGAACGAGCAGTACTTC

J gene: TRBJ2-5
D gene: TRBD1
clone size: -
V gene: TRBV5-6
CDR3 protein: CASSHIRGQETQYF
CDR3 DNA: TGTGCCAGCAGCCACATCAGGGGGCAAGAGACCCAGTACTTC

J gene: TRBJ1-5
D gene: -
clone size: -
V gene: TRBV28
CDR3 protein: CASSLDTQVRPQHF
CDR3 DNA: TGTGCCAGCAGTTTGGACACACAGGTTCGGCCCCAGCATTTT

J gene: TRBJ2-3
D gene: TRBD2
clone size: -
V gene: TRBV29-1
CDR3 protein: CSVLAAYTDTQYF
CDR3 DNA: TGCAGCGTGCTAGCGGCCTACACAGATACGCAGTATTTT

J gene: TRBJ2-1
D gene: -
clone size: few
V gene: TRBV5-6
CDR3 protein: CASSLGGLKRQFF
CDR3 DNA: TGTGCCAGCAGCTTGGGGGGCCTCAAAAGGCAGTTCTTC

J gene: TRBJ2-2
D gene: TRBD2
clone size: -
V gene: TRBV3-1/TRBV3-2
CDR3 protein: CASSQETSGRPGELFF
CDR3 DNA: TGTGCCAGCAGCCAGGAGACTAGCGGGAGACCCGGGGAGCTGTTTTTT

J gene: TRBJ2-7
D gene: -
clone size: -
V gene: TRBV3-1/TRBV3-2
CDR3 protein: CASSPTSGHYEQYF
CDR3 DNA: TGTGCCAGCAGCCCGACTAGTGGGCATTACGAGCAGTACTTC

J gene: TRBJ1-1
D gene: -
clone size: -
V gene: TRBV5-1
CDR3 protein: CASSLPPGTEAFF
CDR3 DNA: TGCGCCAGCAGCTTGCCGCCGGGAACTGAAGCTTTCTTT

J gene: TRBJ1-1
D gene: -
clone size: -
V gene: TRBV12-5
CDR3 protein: CASGFGLLNTEAFF
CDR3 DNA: TGTGCTAGTGGTTTCGGACTGCTGAACACTGAAGCTTTCTTT